Listed below are T cell receptor beta chains from one sample, sequenced in a study of T cells after somatic rescue of genetic block. Sequencing used immunoSEQ multiplex PCR; TCRdb keeps in-frame clones, though not all of them. This table has tens of thousands of clones, about nine tenths appearing once. Material for sequencing was peripheral blood mononuclear cells (PBMCs). The receptors come from a woman younger than 30. The CDR3 runs from the conserved cysteine through the conserved F or W. The order of the fields is clone size, J gene, D gene, V gene, CDR3 protein, CDR3 DNA. D genes are given only for firm matches. A clone size is listed for some rows: how often the clone was seen (once, few, many), or a class if it is expanded.

clone_size: -; j_call: TRBJ2-7; d_call: TRBD2; v_call: TRBV28; cdr3_aa: CASRGAGEVYYEQYF; cdr3_nt: TGTGCCAGCAGAGGAGCGGGAGAGGTCTATTACGAGCAGTACTTC
clone_size: -; j_call: TRBJ1-5; d_call: -; v_call: TRBV30; cdr3_aa: CAWSGSGAGYSNQPQHF; cdr3_nt: TGTGCCTGGAGTGGGTCGGGGGCAGGTTACAGCAATCAGCCCCAGCATTTT
clone_size: -; j_call: TRBJ2-1; d_call: TRBD2; v_call: TRBV27; cdr3_aa: CASSLSPSLAGAYNEQFF; cdr3_nt: TGTGCCAGCAGTTTATCGCCCAGCCTAGCGGGAGCCTACAATGAGCAGTTCTTC
clone_size: -; j_call: TRBJ2-7; d_call: -; v_call: TRBV27; cdr3_aa: CASSLRKGPSYEQYF; cdr3_nt: TGTGCCAGCAGCCTTCGTAAGGGGCCTTCCTACGAGCAGTACTTC
clone_size: -; j_call: TRBJ2-7; d_call: -; v_call: TRBV4-2; cdr3_aa: CASSQDPLRQGGEQYF; cdr3_nt: TGTGCCAGCAGCCAAGATCCTCTGAGGCAGGGCGGGGAGCAGTACTTC
clone_size: -; j_call: TRBJ1-5; d_call: -; v_call: TRBV27; cdr3_aa: CASSLVGPSWQPQHF; cdr3_nt: TGTGCCAGCAGTTTAGTTGGCCCTAGTTGGCAGCCCCAGCATTTT
clone_size: once; j_call: TRBJ2-7; d_call: TRBD2; v_call: TRBV25-1; cdr3_aa: CASSESGGLAGAGFEQYF; cdr3_nt: TGTGCCAGCAGTGAATCGGGAGGGCTAGCGGGAGCCGGATTCGAGCAGTACTTC
clone_size: -; j_call: TRBJ2-7; d_call: TRBD2; v_call: TRBV10-3; cdr3_aa: CAIRGLAGVDEQYF; cdr3_nt: TGTGCCATCAGAGGACTAGCGGGAGTCGACGAGCAGTACTTC
clone_size: -; j_call: TRBJ1-5; d_call: TRBD1; v_call: TRBV18; cdr3_aa: CASSGTGVDQPQHF; cdr3_nt: TGTGCCAGCTCCGGCACAGGGGTGGATCAGCCCCAGCATTTT
clone_size: -; j_call: TRBJ2-3; d_call: -; v_call: TRBV19; cdr3_aa: CASSMLEDTQYF; cdr3_nt: TGTGCCAGTAGTATGTTGGAAGATACGCAGTATTTT
clone_size: -; j_call: TRBJ1-5; d_call: -; v_call: TRBV9; cdr3_aa: CASSVGGGREPQHF; cdr3_nt: TGTGCCAGCAGCGTAGGGGGAGGGCGGGAGCCCCAGCATTTT
clone_size: -; j_call: TRBJ2-2; d_call: -; v_call: TRBV9; cdr3_aa: CASSVELNAAGELFF; cdr3_nt: TGTGCCAGCAGCGTAGAACTAAACGCGGCCGGGGAGCTGTTTTTT
clone_size: -; j_call: TRBJ1-3; d_call: -; v_call: TRBV5-1; cdr3_aa: CASSLVGFTGNTIYF; cdr3_nt: TGCGCCAGCAGCTTGGTGGGGTTTACTGGAAACACCATATATTTT
clone_size: few; j_call: TRBJ2-3; d_call: TRBD2; v_call: TRBV4-2; cdr3_aa: CASSQGREPPDTQYF; cdr3_nt: TGTGCCAGCAGCCAAGGGCGGGAGCCCCCAGATACGCAGTATTTT
clone_size: -; j_call: TRBJ2-7; d_call: -; v_call: TRBV6-5; cdr3_aa: CASSYGREQYF; cdr3_nt: TGTGCCAGCAGTTACGGCCGAGAGCAGTACTTC
clone_size: -; j_call: TRBJ2-1; d_call: -; v_call: TRBV5-8; cdr3_aa: CASSLDGGVLGNEQFF; cdr3_nt: TGTGCCAGCAGCTTGGATGGGGGCGTTCTCGGTAATGAGCAGTTCTTC
clone_size: -; j_call: TRBJ2-5; d_call: -; v_call: TRBV9; cdr3_aa: CASSPRGQETQYF; cdr3_nt: TGTGCCAGCAGCCCCCGGGGCCAAGAGACCCAGTACTTC
clone_size: few; j_call: TRBJ1-1; d_call: -; v_call: TRBV15; cdr3_aa: CATSREYRVDTEAFF; cdr3_nt: TGTGCCACCAGCAGAGAGTACAGGGTTGACACTGAAGCTTTCTTT
clone_size: -; j_call: TRBJ1-2; d_call: -; v_call: TRBV7-9; cdr3_aa: CASSWREEVLDYTF; cdr3_nt: TGTGCCAGCAGCTGGCGGGAAGAAGTGCTCGACTACACCTTC
clone_size: -; j_call: TRBJ2-5; d_call: TRBD1; v_call: TRBV19; cdr3_aa: CASSRGQSAETQYF; cdr3_nt: TGTGCCAGTAGTAGGGGACAGTCGGCAGAGACCCAGTACTTC
clone_size: -; j_call: TRBJ2-2; d_call: -; v_call: TRBV28; cdr3_aa: CAAVERWTTGELFF; cdr3_nt: TGTGCCGCAGTGGAGCGGTGGACCACCGGGGAGCTGTTTTTT
clone_size: once; j_call: TRBJ2-7; d_call: TRBD1; v_call: TRBV6-5; cdr3_aa: CASSYSRDRGDEQYF; cdr3_nt: TGTGCCAGCAGTTACTCCCGGGACAGGGGGGACGAGCAGTACTTC
clone_size: -; j_call: TRBJ2-1; d_call: TRBD2; v_call: TRBV5-1; cdr3_aa: CASSWTSGRRSSYEQFF; cdr3_nt: TGCGCCAGCAGCTGGACTAGCGGGAGGCGCAGCTCCTATGAGCAGTTCTTC
clone_size: -; j_call: TRBJ2-3; d_call: -; v_call: TRBV5-6; cdr3_aa: CASSLTAITDTQYF; cdr3_nt: TGTGCCAGCAGCCTGACAGCCATCACAGATACGCAGTATTTT
clone_size: -; j_call: TRBJ1-2; d_call: -; v_call: TRBV27; cdr3_aa: CASSFRGASGYTF; cdr3_nt: TGTGCCAGCAGTTTTCGGGGGGCGAGTGGCTACACCTTC
clone_size: -; j_call: TRBJ1-1; d_call: -; v_call: TRBV7-2; cdr3_aa: CASSPQARHTMNTEAFF; cdr3_nt: TGTGCCAGCAGCCCCCAAGCCAGACACACCATGAACACTGAAGCTTTCTTT
clone_size: -; j_call: TRBJ2-3; d_call: -; v_call: TRBV11-2; cdr3_aa: CASSLRAGTDTQYF; cdr3_nt: TGTGCCAGCAGCTTAAGGGCCGGCACAGATACGCAGTATTTT
clone_size: -; j_call: TRBJ1-2; d_call: -; v_call: TRBV20-1; cdr3_aa: CSAGSELSYTF; cdr3_nt: TGCAGTGCGGGCAGTGAGCTGAGCTACACCTTC
clone_size: once; j_call: TRBJ2-7; d_call: -; v_call: TRBV6-1; cdr3_aa: CASGGGLGSQYF; cdr3_nt: TGTGCCAGTGGGGGGGGCCTAGGATCCCAGTACTTC
clone_size: -; j_call: TRBJ1-1; d_call: TRBD1; v_call: TRBV5-1; cdr3_aa: CASSTWTGEGTEAFF; cdr3_nt: TGCGCCAGCAGCACTTGGACAGGAGAGGGCACTGAAGCTTTCTTT
clone_size: -; j_call: TRBJ2-7; d_call: -; v_call: TRBV29-1; cdr3_aa: CSVEVGPSYEQYF; cdr3_nt: TGCAGCGTTGAGGTGGGCCCATCCTACGAGCAGTACTTC
clone_size: -; j_call: TRBJ1-5; d_call: TRBD1; v_call: TRBV30; cdr3_aa: CAARTGTGRNQPQHF; cdr3_nt: TGTGCCGCCCGTACCGGGACAGGGAGGAATCAGCCCCAGCATTTT
clone_size: -; j_call: TRBJ2-1; d_call: -; v_call: TRBV5-6; cdr3_aa: CASSLGQDNEQFF; cdr3_nt: TGTGCCAGCAGCTTGGGGCAAGACAATGAGCAGTTCTTC
clone_size: -; j_call: TRBJ1-2; d_call: -; v_call: TRBV6-5; cdr3_aa: CASSANWVWSGYTF; cdr3_nt: TGTGCCAGCAGTGCCAACTGGGTATGGAGTGGCTACACCTTC
clone_size: -; j_call: TRBJ2-1; d_call: TRBD2; v_call: TRBV9; cdr3_aa: CASSPMSGRRLDEQFF; cdr3_nt: TGTGCCAGCAGCCCGATGAGCGGGAGGCGCCTAGATGAGCAGTTCTTC
clone_size: few; j_call: TRBJ2-7; d_call: -; v_call: TRBV18; cdr3_aa: CASSPRQGLYEQYF; cdr3_nt: TGTGCCAGCTCACCGAGGCAGGGGCTCTACGAGCAGTACTTC
clone_size: -; j_call: TRBJ2-1; d_call: -; v_call: TRBV30; cdr3_aa: CASALGVGFNEQFF; cdr3_nt: TGTGCCTCAGCACTAGGCGTTGGGTTCAATGAGCAGTTCTTC
clone_size: -; j_call: TRBJ2-1; d_call: -; v_call: TRBV7-2; cdr3_aa: CASSKSTRGNEQFF; cdr3_nt: TGTGCCAGCAGCAAGAGCACCAGGGGCAATGAGCAGTTCTTC
clone_size: -; j_call: TRBJ2-1; d_call: TRBD2; v_call: TRBV27; cdr3_aa: CASSPGGGSYEPFF; cdr3_nt: TGTGCCAGCAGTCCCGGGGGGGGAAGCTACGAGCCGTTCTTC
clone_size: -; j_call: TRBJ2-7; d_call: TRBD1; v_call: TRBV6-1; cdr3_aa: CASSEFPGQGAYEQYF; cdr3_nt: TGTGCCAGCAGTGAATTCCCGGGTCAGGGGGCCTACGAGCAGTACTTC
clone_size: -; j_call: TRBJ2-2; d_call: -; v_call: TRBV29-1; cdr3_aa: CSVDAGGNTGELFF; cdr3_nt: TGCAGCGTTGATGCCGGGGGTAACACCGGGGAGCTGTTTTTT
clone_size: -; j_call: TRBJ1-3; d_call: TRBD1; v_call: TRBV27; cdr3_aa: CASSFASQQGYSGNTIYF; cdr3_nt: TGTGCCAGCAGTTTCGCGTCGCAACAGGGGTACTCTGGAAACACCATATATTTT
clone_size: -; j_call: TRBJ2-1; d_call: -; v_call: TRBV30; cdr3_aa: CAWSPGIGMGEQFF; cdr3_nt: TGTGCCTGGAGCCCAGGGATTGGCATGGGGGAGCAGTTCTTC
clone_size: -; j_call: TRBJ2-1; d_call: TRBD2; v_call: TRBV27; cdr3_aa: CASTPGDGTSYNEQFF; cdr3_nt: TGTGCCAGCACCCCCGGTGATGGGACTAGCTACAATGAGCAGTTCTTC
clone_size: once; j_call: TRBJ1-4; d_call: -; v_call: TRBV7-9; cdr3_aa: CASSPTGGATEKLFF; cdr3_nt: TGTGCCAGCAGCCCTACGGGGGGCGCAACTGAAAAACTGTTTTTT
clone_size: -; j_call: TRBJ1-5; d_call: TRBD1; v_call: TRBV9; cdr3_aa: CASSLGQVTQPQHF; cdr3_nt: TGTGCCAGCAGCTTGGGACAGGTCACCCAGCCCCAGCATTTT